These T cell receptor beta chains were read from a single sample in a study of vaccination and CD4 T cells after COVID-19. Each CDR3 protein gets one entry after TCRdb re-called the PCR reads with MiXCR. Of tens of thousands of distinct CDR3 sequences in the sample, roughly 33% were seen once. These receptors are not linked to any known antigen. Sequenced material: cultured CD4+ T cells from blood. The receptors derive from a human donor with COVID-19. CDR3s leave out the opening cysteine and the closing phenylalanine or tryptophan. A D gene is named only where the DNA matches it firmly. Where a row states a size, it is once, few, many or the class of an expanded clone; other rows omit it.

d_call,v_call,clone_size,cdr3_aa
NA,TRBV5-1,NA,ASSISVTGELF
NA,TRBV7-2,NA,ASSSEGNTEAF
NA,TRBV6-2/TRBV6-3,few,ASKLTDNSNQPQH
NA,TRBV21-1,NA,ASSNRVEQY
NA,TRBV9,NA,ASSVEPLPAGNQPQH
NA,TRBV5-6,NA,ASSVHQGGVYNSPLH
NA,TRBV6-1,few,ASRSGQITNQPQH
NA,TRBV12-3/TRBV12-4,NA,ASSLVGRYYGYT
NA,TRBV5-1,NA,ASSPRDRNSLGNSPLH
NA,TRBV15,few,ATSRGGRYGYT
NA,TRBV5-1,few,ASRGIMNTEAF
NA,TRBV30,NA,AGMANEKLF
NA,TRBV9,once,ASSAQSGLAKNIQY
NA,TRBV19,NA,ASSLPRTRNTEAF
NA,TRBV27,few,ASSLQAMGGEQY
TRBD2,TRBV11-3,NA,ASSSGSGGAHNEQF
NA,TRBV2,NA,ASSEAAVAAGELF
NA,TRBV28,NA,ASSYGTFYGYT
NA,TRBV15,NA,ATSVGDKSYEQY
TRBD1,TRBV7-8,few,ASSPGQGGVEQF
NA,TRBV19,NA,ASSIDAPSRGGPRNEQF
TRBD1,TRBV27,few,ASSPGGYNTEAF
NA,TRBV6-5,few,ASSYEPGVGGYT
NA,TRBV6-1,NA,ASSMGGETQY
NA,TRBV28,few,ASSLQGTYGYT
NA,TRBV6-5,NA,ASSYSTGNTGELF
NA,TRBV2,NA,ASSEALGRVGLSNEQF
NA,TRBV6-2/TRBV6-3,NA,ASSYGGFSNTGELF
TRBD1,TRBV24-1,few,ATSDFGQGSGETQY
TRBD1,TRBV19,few,ASKGGQGAFEQF
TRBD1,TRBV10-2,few,ASSESWDRVGYT
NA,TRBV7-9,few,ASSSRGDTQY
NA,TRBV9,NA,ASSGVSYNEQF
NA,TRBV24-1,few,ATSDLRGTGETQY
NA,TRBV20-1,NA,SARDRVGTGNTIY
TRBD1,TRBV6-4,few,AIDRVNQPQH
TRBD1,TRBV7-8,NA,ASSLGTGGGYEQY
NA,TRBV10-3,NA,ATTPTGTPNEKLF
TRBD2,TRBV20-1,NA,SARAGTSGGAGEQF
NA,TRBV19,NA,ASSSYNEQF
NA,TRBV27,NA,ASSSPAGRGQY
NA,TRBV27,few,ASTNTVQGVPYEQY
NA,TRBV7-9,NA,ASRTQGPEAF
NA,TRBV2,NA,ASSPLFGDGYT
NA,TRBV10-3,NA,AISDGSSGNTIY
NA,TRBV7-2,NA,ASSLVTGRVDYGYT
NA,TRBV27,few,ASSLYDGISASIN
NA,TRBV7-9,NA,ASSSRRTASDTQY
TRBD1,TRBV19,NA,ASSLRQGPGNEQY